This T cell receptor (beta chain) was identified in a study of T cell responses to AZD1222 COVID-19 vaccine. Method: immunoSEQ multiplex PCR; TCRdb's copy keeps in-frame clones and lacks some. The table has fewer than 130,000 clones, roughly 90% seen once. Regarding this clone: What it binds is not known.

This CDR3 has 14 amino acids. Per the germline V gene, CDR1 is MNHEY and CDR2 is SVGAGI. Trimming stripped 6 bases from V and 6 bases from J, with 15 bases between. General study results and limits: Most donors were white British, females outnumbered males, and clonal diversity was possibly underestimated.

This clonotype was obtained from an adult in good health. The chain uses TRBV6-5 and TRBJ2-1, with TRBD2 as a possible D gene (5 bases). The sequences come from peripheral blood, collected on day 0 of AZD1222 vaccination. The CDR3 here is CASRVGLKPNEQFF. The CDR3 DNA reads as TGTGCCAGCAGGGTAGGACTTAAACCCAATGAGCAGTTCTTC.